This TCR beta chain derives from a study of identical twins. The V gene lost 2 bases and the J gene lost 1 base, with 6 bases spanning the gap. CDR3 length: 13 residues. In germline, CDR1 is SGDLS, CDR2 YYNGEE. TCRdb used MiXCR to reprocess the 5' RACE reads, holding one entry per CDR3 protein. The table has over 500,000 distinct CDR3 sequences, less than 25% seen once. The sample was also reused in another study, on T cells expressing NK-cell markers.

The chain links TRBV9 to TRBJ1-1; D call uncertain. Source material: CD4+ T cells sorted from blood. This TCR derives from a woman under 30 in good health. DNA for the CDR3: TGTGCCAGCAGCGTCGAACCGAACACTGAAGCTTTCTTT. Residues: CASSVEPNTEAFF.